The 32 T cell receptor beta chains given below trace back to one sample, sequenced in a study of OX40 agonist ivuxolimab in advanced cancers. The table came from immunoSEQ multiplex PCR; TCRdb's copy has only in-frame clones and leaves some out. The table lists over 100,000 clones, about 94% of them singletons, with 0.15% to 0.16% in the top ten. Sequences were derived from CD4+ or CD8+ T cells sorted from blood, sampled in a trial of the OX40 agonist ivuxolimab. The receptors come from an adult with an advanced solid tumor such as melanoma, head and neck, liver or kidney cancer.

This chain uses TRBV6-5 with TRBJ1-2, with TRBD1 as a possible D gene (6 bases). The germline V and J ends were trimmed by 0 bases and 8 bases, with 16 bases remaining between them. CDR1 and CDR2 from the germline V gene are MNHEY and SVGAGI. CDR3 size: 15 residues. CDR3 region: CASSYSPTGRGGYTF. Written as DNA, the CDR3 is TGTGCCAGCAGTTACTCGCCTACAGGGCGGGGGGGCTACACCTTC.

This chain uses TRBV28 with TRBJ2-2; TRBD1 agrees at 8 bases. There are 15 residues in the CDR3. The V gene end was trimmed by 2 bases and the J gene end by 7 bases; junction bases not matched to a gene: 6. CDR1 and CDR2 from the germline V gene are MDHEN and SYDVKM. In nucleotides, the CDR3 is TGTGCCAGCAGTTTACGGACAGGGTCTTTCGGGGAGCTGTTTTTT. As protein: CASSLRTGSFGELFF.

The gene calls are TRBV29-1 and TRBJ2-7; no clear D gene. The CDR3 has 12 amino acids. Germline V gene lookup returns CDR1 SQVTM and CDR2 ANQGSEA. V was trimmed by 7 bases and J by 3 bases, leaving 13 bases between them. The CDR3 nucleotides are TGCAGCGGCTTGGATGGGCACTACGAGCAGTACTTC. Amino acids: CSGLDGHYEQYF.

This clone was observed once. J is TRBJ1-1 and V is TRBV28; D unresolved. The V gene lost 1 base and the J gene lost 1 base, with 7 bases spanning the gap. From germline, CDR1 is MDHEN and CDR2 SYDVKM. The CDR3 is 14 residues long. This CDR3 is CASSLLAGNTEAFF. The CDR3 DNA reads as TGTGCCAGCAGTTTATTGGCAGGGAACACTGAAGCTTTCTTT.

The chain is built from TRBV6-1 and TRBJ2-3; TRBD2 aligns across 13 bases. V gave up 8 bases and J gave up 4 bases; unmatched junction bases: 3. Germline V lookup: CDR1 MNHNS, CDR2 SASEGT. This CDR3 spans 14 amino acids. The CDR3: CASRLAGGPDTQYF. CDR3 bases: TGTGCCAGCCGACTAGCGGGGGGCCCAGATACGCAGTATTTT.

This clone was counted only a few times. The genes are TRBV2 and TRBJ1-5; 12 bases agree with TRBD1. This CDR3 is built from 13 residues. With V trimmed by 6 bases and J by 11 bases, 5 bases remained unmatched. CDR1 and CDR2 (germline): SNHLY, FYNNEI. The CDR3 nucleotides read TGTGCCAGCAGGAAGGGACAGGGGGCAGCCCAGCATTTT. Protein: CASRKGQGAAQHF.

The chain employs TRBV18 and TRBJ2-4; D possibly corresponds to TRBD1 (8 bases). V was clipped by 6 bases and J by 4 bases, with 19 bases between them. CDR1 and CDR2 from the germline V gene are KGHSH and LQKENI. There are 16 residues in the CDR3. The chain's CDR3 is CASSPQQGGSKNIQYF. CDR3 DNA sequence: TGTGCCAGCTCGCCTCAACAGGGGGGGTCGAAAAACATTCAGTACTTC.

The gene calls are TRBV28 and TRBJ1-4, with TRBD1 matching over 12 bases. CDR3 length: 16 amino acids. The germline V gene encodes CDR1 MDHEN and CDR2 SYDVKM. The V gene end was trimmed by 4 bases and the J gene end by 3 bases; junction bases not matched to a gene: 3. The CDR3 DNA sequence: TGTGCCAGCAGTTGGGGGACAGGGGGCTCTAATGAAAAACTGTTTTTT. This translates into CASSWGTGGSNEKLFF.

The rearrangement links TRBV7-3 to TRBJ2-4; 10 nucleotides match TRBD2. The V segment lost 5 bases and the J segment 1 base; nucleotides outside the gene matches: 11. The CDR3 length is 18 residues. Germline CDR1 reads SGHTA; CDR2 reads FQGTGA. Here the CDR3 DNA reads TGTGCCAGCAGCGTGACTAGCGGGCGAACTTCTGCCAAAAACATTCAGTACTTC. Translated, it gives CASSVTSGRTSAKNIQYF.

The chain joins TRBV28 to TRBJ1-1; perhaps TRBD1 as D (6 bases). With 1 base removed from V and 4 bases from J, the gap between germline ends came to 13 bases. The CDR3 runs 15 residues. CDR1 is MDHEN and CDR2 is SYDVKM in the germline V gene. The CDR3 DNA reads as TGTGCCAGCAGTTTATTAGGGGGGTCAGGCACTGAAGCTTTCTTT. Amino acid sequence: CASSLLGGSGTEAFF.

V gene TRBV19 combines with J gene TRBJ1-5; tentatively, D is TRBD1 (6 bases). The CDR3 consists of 16 residues. Germline lookup yields CDR1 LNHDA and CDR2 SQIVND (reference sequence). Trimming stripped 6 bases from V and 7 bases from J, with 22 bases between. The CDR3 region is CASSTLLLGAGQPQHF. For the CDR3, the DNA is TGTGCCAGTAGCACTCTCCTGTTGGGGGCCGGACAGCCCCAGCATTTT.

The V gene is TRBV27, the J gene TRBJ2-1, with TRBD2 matching 9 bases. Germline CDR1 reads MNHEY; CDR2 reads SMNVEV (reference sequence). The CDR3 contains 17 residues. Germline trimming cut 0 bases from V and 7 bases from J; bases unmatched to any gene: 10. CDR3 nucleotides: TGTGCCAGCAGTTTATCCCCGGGCGGGGGGGCCTCTAATGAGCAGTTCTTC. It codes for CASSLSPGGGASNEQFF.

V gene TRBV6-5 combines with J gene TRBJ1-6; no clear D gene. Per the germline V gene, CDR1 is MNHEY and CDR2 is SVGAGI. Between the trimmed V and J ends, which lost 8 bases and 7 bases, there was a span of 6 bases. CDR3 length: 11 residues. The CDR3 nucleotides read TGTGCCAGCGGGAGGAATTCACCCCTCCACTTT. Encoded protein: CASGRNSPLHF.

The chain couples TRBV18 to TRBJ1-6; D call uncertain. The germline CDR1 and CDR2 sequences are KGHSH and LQKENI. The CDR3 has 15 amino acids. The germline V and J ends were trimmed by 3 bases and 3 bases, with 9 bases remaining between them. The CDR3 region is CASSPNTVYNSPLHF. CDR3 DNA: TGTGCCAGCTCACCGAACACGGTCTATAATTCACCCCTCCACTTT.

V usage is TRBV5-1 and J usage is TRBJ2-1; a possible D gene is TRBD2 (5 bases). The V end was cut by 1 base, the J end by 7 bases, with 27 bases between. CDR3 length: 19 residues. From germline, CDR1 is SGHRS and CDR2 YFSETQ. The CDR3 sequence: CASSLSARLDRRTGNEQFF. CDR3 DNA sequence: TGCGCCAGCAGCTTGTCAGCGCGCTTGGATCGGCGTACGGGGAATGAGCAGTTCTTC.

This chain links TRBV18 with TRBJ2-3, with 7 bases that match TRBD2. The CDR3 loop spans 16 amino acids. Germline CDR1 reads KGHSH; CDR2 reads LQKENI. Trimming removed 3 bases from V and 4 bases from J; junction bases left unmatched: 10. CDR3 protein: CASSPKTRGSADTQYF. CDR3 nucleotide sequence: TGTGCCAGCTCACCGAAAACGCGGGGGTCCGCAGATACGCAGTATTTT.

The chain joins TRBV14 to TRBJ1-3, with 9 bases that match TRBD1. The CDR3 is made up of 14 amino acids. V lost 8 bases to trimming and J lost 0 bases; unmatched junction nucleotides: 2. CDR1 and CDR2 from the germline V gene are SGHDN and FVKESK. CDR3 DNA sequence: TGTGCCAGCCGGGACAGGGCCTCTGGAAACACCATATATTTT. Its translation: CASRDRASGNTIYF.

This chain's CDR3 is CASRPGRVSEQYF. In nucleotides, the CDR3 is TGTGCCAGCCGACCGGGACGTGTGAGCGAGCAGTACTTC. This chain joins TRBV28 and TRBJ2-7; the D call may be TRBD1 or TRBD2 (5 bases each). The ends were cut back, 8 bases at V and 6 bases at J, with 17 bases in the middle. Germline CDR1 and CDR2: MDHEN and SYDVKM. The CDR3 is made up of 13 amino acids.

V is TRBV18 and J is TRBJ2-5, with TRBD1 identical over 10 bases. CDR1 and CDR2 (germline): KGHSH, LQKENI. The trim removed 4 bases at V and 5 bases at J, leaving 4 bases unmatched. The CDR3 consists of 14 residues. The CDR3 sequence: CASSQDRGQETQYF. DNA for the CDR3: TGTGCCAGCTCACAAGACAGGGGGCAGGAGACCCAGTACTTC.

The chain uses TRBV28 and TRBJ2-2; possible D gene TRBD1, 5 bases. Germline V lookup: CDR1 MDHEN, CDR2 SYDVKM. V shed 6 bases and J shed 6 bases, with 11 bases lying between them. The CDR3 has 13 residues. CDR3 loop: CASRMTDPGELFF. The CDR3, as DNA: TGTGCCAGCAGAATGACAGACCCCGGGGAGCTGTTTTTT.

The CDR3 nucleotides read TGTGCCAGCTCACCGGGGGGGAGTGAGCAGTTCTTC. Its protein is CASSPGGSEQFF. This sequence joins TRBV18 and TRBJ2-1; TRBD2 matches at 7 bases. Germline V CDR1 and CDR2: KGHSH, LQKENI. CDR3 size: 12 residues. V lost 3 bases to trimming and J lost 9 bases; unmatched junction nucleotides: 2.

This sequence joins TRBV5-1 and TRBJ2-1, with 8 bases fitting TRBD2. The CDR3 covers 15 residues. Germline V lookup: CDR1 SGHRS, CDR2 YFSETQ. V lost 4 bases and J lost 0; bases outside the gene matches: 3. The CDR3 loop is CASSGGTSSYNEQFF. The CDR3 coding sequence is TGCGCCAGCAGCGGGGGGACTAGCTCCTACAATGAGCAGTTCTTC.

The rearrangement links TRBV5-1 to TRBJ2-1; 10 positions agree with TRBD2. V lost 0 bases and J lost 10; bases outside the gene matches: 13. Germline-derived CDR1 and CDR2 are SGHRS and YFSETQ. The CDR3 is 17 amino acids. In DNA, the CDR3 is TGCGCCAGCAGCTTGGGGAGGTTAGCGGGGGGCCCGGGGGAGCAGTTCTTC. Its translation: CASSLGRLAGGPGEQFF.

The chain has TRBV7-2 and TRBJ1-1; the D is unclear. Trimming cost V 2 bases and J 7 bases, with 11 bases left between them. The germline CDR1 and CDR2 sequences are SGHTA and FQGNSA. The CDR3 runs to 13 residues. The chain's CDR3 is CASSLNQDGEAFF. The CDR3 DNA sequence: TGTGCCAGCAGCTTAAACCAGGACGGTGAAGCTTTCTTT.

The V and J genes are TRBV27 and TRBJ2-7; 12 nucleotides agree with TRBD2. Germline V gives CDR1 MNHEY, CDR2 SMNVEV (reference sequence). CDR3 length equals 15 residues. V lost 5 bases and J lost 5; bases outside the gene matches: 7. For the CDR3, the DNA is TGTGCCAGCAGTGCCTGGACTAGCGGGATAAACGAGCAGTACTTC. It yields the protein CASSAWTSGINEQYF.

The J gene is TRBJ1-1, the V gene TRBV5-4, with D perhaps matching TRBD1 (5 bases). V was trimmed by 0 bases and J by 1 base, leaving 10 bases between them. Germline V CDR1 and CDR2: SGHNT, YYREEE (reference sequence). The CDR3 is 15 amino acids. The CDR3 reads CASSLGQGKNTEAFF. In DNA, the CDR3 is TGTGCCAGCAGCTTGGGGCAGGGAAAGAACACTGAAGCTTTCTTT. The variable domain in full, with the rest retrieved from reference TRBV5-4 and TRBJ1-1, is ETGVTQSPTHLIKTRGQQVTLRCSSQSGHNTVSWYQQALGQGPQFIFQYYREEENGRGNFPPRFSGLQFPNYSSELNVNALELDDSALYLCASSLGQGKNTEAFFGQGTRLTVV.

The chain carries TRBV28 and TRBJ2-5, with 8 bases lining up with TRBD2. The CDR3 length is 15 residues. V lost 6 bases, J lost 2 bases, and 8 bases stayed unmatched. Germline loops: CDR1 MDHEN, CDR2 SYDVKM. CDR3 region: CASSSTGTRQETQYF. The CDR3 DNA reads TGTGCCAGCAGCTCCACCGGGACTAGGCAAGAGACCCAGTACTTC.

The chain is built from TRBV5-6 and TRBJ1-5; D gene uncertain. Germline V gene data show CDR1 as SGHDT and CDR2 as YYEEEE. Trimming stripped 3 bases from V and 0 bases from J, with 16 bases between. The CDR3 has 17 residues. CDR3: CASSSWAGPYSNQPQHF. CDR3 coding DNA: TGTGCCAGCAGCTCCTGGGCAGGCCCTTATAGCAATCAGCCCCAGCATTTT.

This chain links TRBV9 with TRBJ2-1, with 9 positions matching TRBD2. Germline CDR1 reads SGDLS; CDR2 reads YYNGEE. The V and J ends lost 1 base and 5 bases, in that order; junction bases with no gene match: 1. The CDR3 runs 14 residues. The CDR3 is CASSVLAGDNEQFF. CDR3 nucleotides: TGTGCCAGCAGCGTATTAGCGGGGGACAATGAGCAGTTCTTC.

The CDR3 DNA reads TGTGCCAGTAGTATGTTTGGGCGCGGGGTACCGGAAAATTCACCCCTCCACTTT. Translating it yields CASSMFGRGVPENSPLHF. This rearrangement joins TRBV19 to TRBJ1-6; D gene ambiguous. The CDR3 loop spans 18 amino acids. Deletions cut 3 bases from V and 7 bases from J, with 22 bases between. The V gene's germline CDR1 is LNHDA and CDR2 SQIVND (reference sequence).

The chain employs TRBV19 and TRBJ2-7; D is unclear. The V gene's germline CDR1 is LNHDA and CDR2 SQIVND (reference sequence). V lost 6 bases to trimming and J lost 4 bases, with 16 bases between them. The CDR3 totals 14 residues. The CDR3 bases are TGTGCCAGTAGCATAAACGCCCCCACGTACGAGCAGTACTTC. It is translated as CASSINAPTYEQYF.

This chain connects TRBV2 to TRBJ2-1; D might be TRBD1 (6 bases). V was cut by 10 bases and J by 0 bases, with 19 bases left in between. In germline, CDR1 is SNHLY, CDR2 FYNNEI. The CDR3 totals 16 residues. CDR3 sequence (DNA): TGTGCCACCCAGAACACAAACAGGGCCTCCTACAATGAGCAGTTCTTC. Protein: CATQNTNRASYNEQFF.